This T cell receptor (beta chain) was sequenced during a study of blood T cell repertoires in COVID-19. In the study overall: PBMCs, B-cell-depleted T cells, or T cells were the source of the cDNA or gDNA that made up the material.

Trimming shortened V by 4 bases and J by 1 base, and 11 bases separated the two germline ends. CDR1 is SGHVS, CDR2 FQNEAQ, per germline. The CDR3 is 14 residues long. How the authors handled the data: For nucleated cells, counts were estimated from reference gene primer amplification. The protocol was immunoSEQ multiplex PCR, while the TCRdb copy is restricted to in-frame clones and leaves out a portion. That table furnishes V, J and clone size, whereas the DNA furnished D and trimming. The table includes about 350,000 clones, around 87% detected once. The chain couples TRBV7-8 to TRBJ2-7; D possibly corresponds to TRBD1 (5 bases). The TCR originated in a young woman who had recovered from COVID-19. Sample: PBMCs or T cells enriched from blood (not recorded which). The CDR3 loop is CASSSPTVSYEQYF. CDR3 coding DNA: TGTGCCAGCAGCTCTCCGACAGTTTCCTACGAGCAGTACTTC.